This TCR beta chain is from a study of blood T cell repertoires in COVID-19. For the study at large: Some COVID-19 samples were acute and others convalescent; all came from the United States, Italy and Spain. PBMCs, B-cell-depleted T cells, or T cells provided the cDNA or gDNA that made up the material.

Some clones are missing from TCRdb's copy, which holds only in-frame ones; the method was immunoSEQ multiplex PCR. There are approximately 300,000 clones in the sample; 86% occur only once, and about 1.6% lies in the top ten. The source material was peripheral blood. The origin of this receptor is a woman aged 50 to 60 with acute or convalescent COVID-19.

This CDR3 reads CAISELSGKYEQYF. The CDR3, as DNA: TGTGCCATCAGTGAGCTTTCAGGGAAGTACGAGCAGTACTTC. The chain links TRBV10-3 to TRBJ2-7, with D perhaps matching TRBD1 (5 bases). CDR3 length: 14 residues. The V end lost 2 bases, the J end lost 4 bases, and 12 bases lay between the germline ends. Germline values: CDR1 ENHRY, CDR2 SYGVKD.